This T cell receptor (beta chain) is from a study of cytomegalovirus exposure and HLA in healthy donors (dated 2017 in TCRdb). Concerning the study at large: An earlier analysis of 587 of the donors reported roughly 300 Gb of sequence data and some 110 million unique TCR beta sequences obtained from around 170 million T cells. Roughly 300 gigabases of sequencing data and tens of millions of unique TCR sequences made up an early release that covered fewer than 650 HLA-typed donors. Among the approximately 420 genotyped donors, under 90% belonged to the genetic ancestry cluster associated with self-reported Caucasian donors. The study aimed to test whether cataloging public T cell receptors could reveal signatures of past pathogen exposure. The study used immunosequencing to profile the T cell repertoires of 666 subjects and linked those repertoires to cytomegalovirus serostatus. In addition to the first cohort of 666 subjects, a separate validation cohort of approximately 130 different subjects was used. To predict cytomegalovirus infection status, the study combined high-throughput TCR immunosequencing, statistical association of individual TCRs with disease status, and machine learning. A later analysis re-examined previously published TCR beta repertoires from 500 to 700 donors and added high-resolution HLA genotyping to investigate patterns of TCR occurrence. In the later analysis, no new phenotypic data were used to find candidate immune exposures; instead, reliance was placed on TCR beta sequences and their occurrence across donors. To decide whether each TCR beta V gene segment behaved as functional or pseudogenic, an earlier analysis of some 600 of the donors relied on high-throughput TCR beta sequencing. Donor age, sex, ethnicity and CMV serostatus were collected together with the repertoire data. A later genetic analysis took genome-wide SNP genotypes for about 55% of the 666 donors and used that subset as a discovery cohort. Every repertoire in the discovery cohort had been generated on one and the same sequencing platform. Both class I and class II loci were covered by HLA typing, at four-digit resolution. The number of donors typed differed by locus, with roughly 620-630 for A, B, C, DRB1 and DQB1, about 500 for DQA1, 600 to 610 for DPA1, and some 470 for DPB1. Roughly five DR-DQ haplotypes were handled as single units for association and clustering, since linkage in the cohort was strong. On average, roughly 240,000 unique TCR beta nucleotide sequences were sequenced per donor among some 420 genotyped donors of the cohort, with around 19% of those sequences being non-productive.

With regard to this clone: Its specific antigen is unknown. No quality values exist for individual bases; no much larger clone is one base distant.

The cohort comprised fewer than 700 healthy bone marrow donors. All cohort members were sampled while nominally healthy, although unrecorded immune exposures were likely present. The donor tested CMV seronegative, placing the donor among the 350 or so seronegative members of the cohort. Each donor provided a peripheral blood sample, and peripheral blood mononuclear cells were used for TCR beta sequencing. The Qiagen DNeasy Blood Extraction Kit was used to extract genomic DNA from the blood cell samples. Libraries were constructed by the immunoSEQ multiplex PCR assay. For the multiplex PCR, a mixture combining 60 forward primers for TCR Vbeta segments and 13 reverse primers for TCR Jbeta segments was used. A multiplex PCR assay on genomic DNA amplified the CDR3 region of rearranged TCR beta genes. The amplified TCR beta libraries were sequenced on the Illumina HiSeq System as 87-base-pair reads. On the authors' methods: In a later analysis, 80 million or so unique TCR beta chains were counted across the roughly 700 repertoires, and roughly 11 million of these chains were shared by at least two donors. A nearest-neighbor algorithm error-corrected the raw reads and collapsed the reads into unique sequences, merging closely related sequences to remove PCR and sequencing errors. To assign V, D and J gene segments, CDR3 sequences were aligned to IMGT reference sequences. For a sequence to be retained, a match of at least six nucleotides was required to both a V gene segment and a J gene segment. Rearrangements were classified as productive when the CDR3 lacked stop codons and remained in frame with V and J, and all other rearrangements were classified as non-productive. Following IMGT convention, CDR3 was defined as the stretch from the second conserved V-encoded cysteine to the conserved J-encoded phenylalanine. The earlier analysis of about 640 of the donors excluded any sequence lacking an unambiguous match to a single V gene segment. In an earlier analysis of around 590 of the donors, a V segment was called functional when productive rearrangements were above 56.7%, and segregating when the standard deviation between donors exceeded 5%. To diagnose cytomegalovirus status from the catalog of TCR beta chain sequences, a statistical classification framework was built. In a later analysis, TCR nucleotide sequences were compared against IMGT/GENE-DB human TR gene sequences so that V and J genes could be assigned. The TCRdist pipeline was used in a later analysis to assign CDR3 sequences and most-parsimonious VDJ recombination scenarios. In a later analysis, each TCR beta chain was defined by its CDR3 amino acid sequence together with its V-gene family, and reads without a unique V-gene family were excluded. As a way to deal with suspected cross-contamination and a sequencing artifact, a later analysis dropped 500 to 700 nucleotide sequences that were highly shared and had low generation probability. In a later analysis, a clonal expansion index for each public chain was calculated from normalized within-repertoire ranks of inferred template counts. In a later analysis, generation probabilities were computed using a VDJ recombination model fitted to out-of-frame rearrangements, and the results were checked against IGoR. In a later analysis, TCR-TCR, TCR-HLA and TCR-CMV co-occurrence was scored with hypergeometric tests, and a repertoire-size bias correction was applied to TCR pairs. A later analysis estimated false discovery rates by permuting HLA or CMV assignments 20 times. In a later analysis, co-occurring TCRs were grouped using DBSCAN, and TCRdist sequence similarity was added for clustering within HLA-allele-positive subsets. Co-occurrence clustering excluded repertoires with fewer than 30,000 or more than 120,000 public chains, plus five with anomalous nucleotide sharing. TCRdb mirrors the immuneACCESS table, restricted to in-frame sequences. Some clones are absent from its copies; in checked studies, under half trace to an unresolved V gene, and the reason for the others is unknown. V and J calls and clone size follow that table, whereas D and trimming were derived from the DNA. The sample has about 180,000 clones on record, over 70% of them singletons. The ten most abundant clones make up around 3% of the sample.

Points the paper makes about the study in general: A cluster of highly shared sequence variants was judged likely to represent a technical artifact of the sequencing pipeline. In a later analysis, 16,951 TCR beta sequences were associated with specific HLA alleles at a false discovery rate of 0.05. A few of the identified cytomegalovirus-associated TCR beta chains were confirmed in vitro to be specific for cytomegalovirus antigens. Strong co-occurrence of HLA alleles, especially DR and DQ, made assigning TCR associations to individual alleles difficult. While some public TCRs were present in many individuals, most TCR sequences turned up only very rarely across donors. According to the authors, the approach could potentially be generalized to other disease states and immunological phenotypes. A later analysis found that HLA-associated TCR beta chains were more clonally expanded and had lower generation probabilities than equally common non-associated chains. In a later analysis, several top co-occurrence clusters were reported to appear linked to parvovirus B19, influenza, CMV and Epstein-Barr virus. Some 15 rarely observed V segments, including chromosome 9 orphons, were excluded from the earlier analysis of several hundred of the donors because counts were too low. The cohort was sequenced for TCR beta chains only, and without alpha or paired-chain data the features that could be detected were limited. An earlier analysis of roughly 570 of the donors showed that most TCR beta V segments appeared in productive rearrangements either about 87% or about 30% of the time, which broadly matched IMGT annotations. The classifier was reported to diagnose cytomegalovirus status with high specificity and sensitivity in both the original cohort and the validation cohort. A later analysis found that TCR association rates varied across HLA loci, with DRB1 alleles showing the most associated TCRs and HLA-C alleles the fewest. Correlated functional status among segregating V segments might be attributable to linkage disequilibrium, but an unknown experimental factor could not be ruled out. A later genetic analysis associated a missense DCLRE1C variant with V-gene and J-gene trimming of TCR beta chains, and an independent cohort replicated the association. CMV serostatus was the only immune exposure information available for the cohort. A further reported finding was that TCR beta sequences accurately predicted the HLA-A and HLA-B alleles for most subjects in the first cohort. Most CMV-associated TCR beta chains appeared to be HLA-restricted in a later analysis, and the HLA associations seemed to be driven largely by CMV exposure. HLA typing was unavailable for some donors at each locus, so association tests used only the typed subset. Compared with the roughly 670-donor mean, donors in an Asian-associated ancestry cluster had fewer N-insertions in productive TCRs, according to a later genetic analysis. The 87-base-pair reads could not distinguish some IMGT-functional V segments, including TRBV6-2 and TRBV6-3, so those segments were excluded. Sequencing depth was assumed to be roughly uniform across donors in the presence/absence analyses, though that assumption may not hold. In the study, some 160 TCR beta chains were listed as associated with cytomegalovirus.

Its CDR3 holds 14 amino acids, cysteine through phenylalanine. The DNA shown is the 42-base CDR3, in frame from base 1. CDR1 and CDR2 were assigned from the germline V gene as SGHRS and YFSETQ. V and J lose 0 bases and 7 bases, and a span of 10 bases separates them. The TCR was taken from a male donor in good health and CMV-seronegative. The chain uses TRBV5-1 and TRBJ1-4; a weak D assignment points to TRBD1 (5 bases agree). Sequencing used PBMCs. The DNA sequence is given as TGCGCCAGCAGCTTGGACGGGGGGGGTGAAAAACTGTTTTTT. Protein translation: CASSLDGGGEKLFF.